This entry lists 14 T cell receptor beta chains sequenced from one sample in a study of T cell changes during pregnancy in multiple sclerosis. Clones were read by immunoSEQ multiplex PCR, and TCRdb kept only the in-frame ones, dropping some. The sample yields approximately 96,000 clones, around 92% seen once. Material: peripheral blood, obtained after pregnancy. These receptors all come from a female donor in good health, enrolled as a control in a pregnancy study.

The V gene is TRBV5-8, the J gene TRBJ2-1; weak D call: TRBD1 (6 bases). Germline loops: CDR1 SGHTS, CDR2 YDEGEE. The CDR3 extends over 13 amino acids. Between the trimmed V and J ends, which lost 0 bases and 9 bases, there was a span of 10 bases. CDR3 protein: CASSLGQGSEQFF. As DNA, the CDR3 is TGTGCCAGCAGCTTGGGGCAGGGGAGTGAGCAGTTCTTC.

This sequence joins TRBV18 and TRBJ2-1, with 11 bases that match TRBD1. The CDR3 is 17 residues long. V was pared by 4 bases and J by 6 bases, with 11 bases of the junction left unmatched. Germline CDR1 reads KGHSH; CDR2 reads LQKENI. Here the CDR3 DNA reads TGTGCCAGCTCACAGAGACTCTCTGGGACAGGGGGCAATGAGCAGTTCTTC. Residues: CASSQRLSGTGGNEQFF.

J is TRBJ2-6 and V is TRBV28, with D perhaps TRBD1 (7 bases). Germline lookup yields CDR1 MDHEN and CDR2 SYDVKM. Deletions cut 10 bases from V and 1 base from J, with 17 bases between. The CDR3 has 16 residues. The CDR3 loop reads CATRSQGGSGANVLTF. CDR3 nucleotides: TGTGCCACCCGGAGTCAGGGGGGTTCTGGGGCCAACGTCCTGACTTTC.

This clone was found once. This CDR3 reads CATSRGLAGGDQGTDTQYF. CDR3 bases: TGTGCCACTTCCAGGGGGCTAGCGGGGGGGGACCAGGGCACAGATACGCAGTATTTT. The chain carries TRBV19 and TRBJ2-3; TRBD2 matches 12 bases. The CDR3 is made up of 19 amino acids. V lost 10 bases to trimming and J lost 1 base; unmatched junction nucleotides: 18. Germline V CDR1 and CDR2: LNHDA, SQIVND (reference sequence).

This sequence joins TRBV30 and TRBJ1-1, with D unclear. V dropped 2 bases and J dropped 3 bases, with 13 bases sitting between them. The germline V gene has CDR1 GTSNPN and CDR2 SVGIG (reference sequence). The CDR3 is made up of 14 amino acids. The CDR3 bases are TGTGCCTGGAGTCCACCAACTGGGCACACTGAAGCTTTCTTT. Amino acid sequence: CAWSPPTGHTEAFF.

The J gene is TRBJ1-1, the V gene TRBV5-4, with D possibly matching TRBD1 (5 bases). From germline, CDR1 is SGHNT and CDR2 YYREEE (reference sequence). The CDR3 is 12 amino acids. V lost 0 bases, J lost 5 bases, and 5 bases lay in between. CDR3 nucleotides: TGTGCCAGCAGCTTGGGGACAACTGAAGCTTTCTTT. Encoded protein: CASSLGTTEAFF.

This chain uses TRBV4-1 with TRBJ2-3; TRBD2 matches 10 bases. The germline V gene has CDR1 MGHRA and CDR2 YSYEKL. V shed 1 base and J 14 bases; nucleotides not matched to a gene: 6. This CDR3 comprises 13 residues. The DNA of the CDR3 is TGCGCCAGCAGCCAAGCTAGCGGGGGCCAGCGGTATTTT. Translation gives CASSQASGGQRYF.

The chain carries TRBV29-1 and TRBJ1-2; D is possibly TRBD1 (6 bases). CDR3 size: 13 residues. V gave up 4 bases and J gave up 6 bases, with 15 bases separating them. The germline V gene has CDR1 SQVTM and CDR2 ANQGSEA. The CDR3 sequence is CSVGGQGKNGYTF. DNA of the CDR3: TGCAGCGTTGGCGGGCAGGGGAAGAATGGCTACACCTTC.

This chain links TRBV28 with TRBJ2-5, with D unclear. This CDR3 region has 11 residues. Trimming removed 6 bases at V and 5 bases at J, with 7 bases between. CDR1 is MDHEN and CDR2 is SYDVKM in the germline V gene. The CDR3 spells CASRAEETQYF. The CDR3 coding sequence is TGTGCCAGCAGGGCGGAGGAGACCCAGTACTTC.

V is TRBV6-6 and J is TRBJ2-7; 8 bases fit TRBD1. This CDR3 contains 15 residues. Trimming removed 5 bases from V and 0 bases from J; junction bases left unmatched: 6. Per germline, CDR1 MNHNY and CDR2 SVGAGI (reference sequence). CDR3 in DNA: TGTGCCAGCAGTCGACAGGGGCGAACCTCCTACGAGCAGTACTTC. It is translated as CASSRQGRTSYEQYF.

The V and J genes are TRBV19 and TRBJ2-7, with 10 bases aligning to TRBD1. The CDR3 extends over 15 amino acids. Trimming at V came to 6 bases and at J to 2 bases, leaving 7 bases not matched to a gene. The germline gives CDR1 LNHDA, CDR2 SQIVND (reference sequence). This CDR3 is CASSAGTGVAYEQYF. In nucleotides, the CDR3 is TGTGCCAGTAGCGCCGGGACAGGGGTGGCCTACGAGCAGTACTTC.

The chain combines TRBV7-9 with TRBJ2-1; D may be TRBD2 (6 bases). CDR3 size: 18 residues. V lost 5 bases and J lost 3, with 23 bases in between. Germline CDR1 reads SEHNR; CDR2 reads FQNEAQ (reference sequence). The CDR3 spells CASSPIRSLAFLYNEQFF. The CDR3 nucleotides are TGTGCCAGCAGCCCAATAAGATCCCTAGCGTTCCTCTACAATGAGCAGTTCTTC.

The gene calls are TRBV6-5 and TRBJ2-7; D possibly corresponds to TRBD1 (6 bases). The CDR3 consists of 14 residues. CDR1 and CDR2 from the germline V gene are MNHEY and SVGAGI. With 3 bases removed from V and 5 bases from J, the gap between germline ends came to 14 bases. CDR3: CASSYYRGHDEQYF. CDR3 in DNA: TGTGCCAGCAGTTATTATCGGGGACACGACGAGCAGTACTTC.

V is TRBV7-6 and J is TRBJ2-5, with 7 bases matching TRBD2. The J call may be in error: the DNA end matches TRBJ2-7 better. The germline gives CDR1 SGHVS, CDR2 FNYEAQ. This CDR3 comprises 14 residues. CDR3 DNA: TGTGCCAGCAGCTTAACGTCTAGCGGTTCCGAGCAGTACTTC. Encoded protein: CASSLTSSGSEQYF.